This T cell receptor beta chain was captured by sequencing in a study of T-cell memory formation after mild COVID-19 (dated by TCRdb to the early 2020s). A note on the overall study: TCR sequence clusters from the two donors were largely donor specific. In two donors, T-cell clones that expanded and contracted after mild COVID-19 were followed by sequencing TCRalpha and TCRbeta repertoires longitudinally. The cohort comprised two young, previously healthy adult volunteers, one female and one male. Overall study outcomes, separate from this receptor: Some responding clones were detected in pre-infection memory, which suggested that pre-existing cross-reactive memory T cells had joined the SARS-CoV-2 response. SARS-CoV-2 specificity of the second-wave clones peaking on day 37 was not confirmed. Contracting CD4+ clones were found mainly in CM and EM memory subsets, while CD8+ clones were enriched in EMRA. Clones contracting from day 15 to 85 had balanced CD4/CD8 phenotypes, while a second wave expanding from day 15 to 37 was biased towards CD4+. The study included only a couple of mild cases, and larger cohorts that include severe cases with pre-infection samples were judged to be necessary.

Note on this clonotype: The specificity of this receptor is unknown. No quality values exist for individual bases; no much larger clone is one base distant.

Ficoll-Paque density gradient centrifugation was used to isolate PBMCs. These reads were obtained on an Illumina NovaSeq 6000. Using 5'RACE with constant-segment primers, TCRalpha and TCRbeta cDNA libraries were constructed, with sample barcodes and unique molecular identifiers added in the process. RNA was extracted from every sample with Trizol reagent. The libraries were amplified in two PCR steps, and the second step added a second sample barcode and Illumina TruSeq adapters. The libraries were sequenced on an Illumina NovaSeq using 2 x 150 bp paired-end reads. The published analysis was carried out like this. The reads were demultiplexed and collapsed into UMI-guided consensus sequences using migec v1.2.7. Using mixcr v2.1.11, the UMI consensuses were aligned to TRA and TRB V and J templates and assembled into clonotypes. A clonotype was counted as expanded or contracted only if both edgeR and NoisET called the change significant, with noise models trained on biological replicates. For edgeR calls, the thresholds were a false discovery rate-adjusted p below 0.01 and a log2 fold-change of 1. PCA with hierarchical clustering of max-normalized trajectories of the 1000 most abundant clonotypes was used as exploratory dynamics analysis. Each responding clone was given a CD4 or CD8 phenotype based on the CD4+ and CD8+ repertoires, which had been sequenced separately. TCRdb applied fastp at Q25 and MiXCR to the public reads, then kept only in-frame beta chains. Rows with a matching CDR3 protein are joined into one entry that keeps the most common DNA and genes. These V and J calls are TCRdb output, not the study's own analysis. The sample includes 400,000 or so distinct CDR3 sequences, with roughly 20% observed a single time. Approximately 8.4% of the sample is in the top ten clones.

The germline V gene (reference sequence) gives CDR1 as LGHDT and CDR2 as YNNKEL. V loses 0 bases, J loses 5 bases, and the germline ends lie 17 bases apart. Inclusive of the bounding cysteine and phenylalanine, the CDR3 is 17 residues long. Only the CDR3 part of the read is kept: 51 bases, read in frame from the first base. The TCR was taken from an adult woman who had mild COVID-19 (a few samples of this study predate the infection). The sample titles of this study are shuffled in the database, so cell type and time point are left out; the donor was told from shared clones. The chain is encoded by TRBV3-1 joined to TRBJ2-1; TRBD1 could be the D gene, as 6 bases match. The sample taken for sequencing was PBMCs or a T cell subset sorted from them (not recorded which). This receptor has the CDR3 CASSQEPARGGNNEQFF. The DNA is TGTGCCAGCAGCCAAGAACCGGCCAGAGGGGGAAACAATGAGCAGTTCTTC.